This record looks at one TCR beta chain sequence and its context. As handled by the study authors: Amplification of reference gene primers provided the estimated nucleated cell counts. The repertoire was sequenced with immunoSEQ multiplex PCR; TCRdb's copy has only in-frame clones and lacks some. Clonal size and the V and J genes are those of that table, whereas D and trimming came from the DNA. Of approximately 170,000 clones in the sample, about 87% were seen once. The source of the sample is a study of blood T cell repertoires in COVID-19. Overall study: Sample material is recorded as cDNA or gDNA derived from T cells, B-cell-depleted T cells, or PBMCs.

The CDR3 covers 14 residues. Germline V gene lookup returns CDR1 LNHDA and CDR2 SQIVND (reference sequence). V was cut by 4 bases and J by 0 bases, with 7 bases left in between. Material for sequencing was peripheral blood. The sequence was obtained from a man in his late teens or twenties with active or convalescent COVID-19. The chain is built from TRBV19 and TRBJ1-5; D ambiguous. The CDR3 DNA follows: TGTGCCAGTAGTAACACAGCTAGCAATCAGCCCCAGCATTTT. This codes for CASSNTASNQPQHF.